Given below is one TCR beta chain in context. Antigen: not known. V lost 2 bases to trimming and J lost 2 bases; unmatched junction nucleotides: 11. Germline CDR1 is SGHNT and CDR2 is YYREEE (reference sequence). The CDR3 consists of 17 residues. This specimen comes from a study of shared clonotypes between healthy human individuals. General study results and limits: Relative to memory subsets, naive subsets generally showed larger estimated richness. Incomplete sequencing of sorted subsets was indicated by rarefaction despite large depth.

This table comes from immunoSEQ multiplex PCR, and its TCRdb copy is limited to in-frame clones, with some not included. The sample includes 2 million to 2.5 million clones, almost 96% of them seen just once. The clonotype originates from a man aged 18-30 years in good health. The chain couples TRBV5-4 to TRBJ2-5, with 8 bases identical to TRBD1. The sample consisted of naive CD4+ T cells sorted from blood. Subset in this sample: CD45RA+ positively selected. The CDR3 coding sequence is TGTGCCAGCAGCTTCCAGGGGGCGTCCCTTACTCAAGAGACCCAGTACTTC. This sequence encodes CASSFQGASLTQETQYF.